Listed below are T cell receptor beta chains from one sample, sequenced in a study of CD8 T cells in Susac syndrome. MiXCR, run by TCRdb on the immunoSEQ multiplex PCR reads, gives a single entry per CDR3 protein. The top ten clones hold 0.087% of a sample with approximately 180,000 distinct CDR3 sequences, about 91% of them seen once. The specimen was CD4+ T cells from PBMCs. The receptor source for this set is a human donor with Susac syndrome. Each CDR3 is given with its conserved first and last residue. The D gene is left open where the match is weak.

DNA	CDR3	D	V	length	J
TGCAGCGTTGGCGCGTTGCAGGGCGCCCGCATGAACACTGAAGCTTTCTTT	CSVGALQGARMNTEAFF	-	TRBV29-1	17	TRBJ1-1
TGCAGTGTTACAGGGGGTATGGAGACCCAGTACTTC	CSVTGGMETQYF	TRBD1	TRBV20-1	12	TRBJ2-5
TGTGCCAGCAGCTTGGCGTCCTCCAATCAGCCCCAGCATTTT	CASSLASSNQPQHF	-	TRBV5-4	14	TRBJ1-5
TGCAGCGTTGTTTTACCTGGACGGCAAGAGACCCAGTACTTC	CSVVLPGRQETQYF	-	TRBV29-1	14	TRBJ2-5
TGTGCCAGGCGGGAGCCACACACCGGGGAGCTGTTTTTT	CARREPHTGELFF	TRBD2	TRBV2	13	TRBJ2-2
TGTGCCAGCAGTGGGACAGTCACAGATACGCAGTATTTT	CASSGTVTDTQYF	-	TRBV6-1	13	TRBJ2-3
TGCGCCAGCAGTGATAGCGGGACAGGAACCTACGAGCAGTACTTC	CASSDSGTGTYEQYF	-	TRBV10-1	15	TRBJ2-7
TGTGCCAGTAAATCGGGACACTTGAACACCGGGGAGCTGTTTTTT	CASKSGHLNTGELFF	-	TRBV19	15	TRBJ2-2
TGTGCCAGCAGCCAAGATCGTATCTACAATGAGCAGTTCTTC	CASSQDRIYNEQFF	-	TRBV14	14	TRBJ2-1
TGCAGTGCTAGAGAGGGGCGGGGGACCTACGAGCAGTACTTC	CSAREGRGTYEQYF	TRBD2	TRBV20-1	14	TRBJ2-7